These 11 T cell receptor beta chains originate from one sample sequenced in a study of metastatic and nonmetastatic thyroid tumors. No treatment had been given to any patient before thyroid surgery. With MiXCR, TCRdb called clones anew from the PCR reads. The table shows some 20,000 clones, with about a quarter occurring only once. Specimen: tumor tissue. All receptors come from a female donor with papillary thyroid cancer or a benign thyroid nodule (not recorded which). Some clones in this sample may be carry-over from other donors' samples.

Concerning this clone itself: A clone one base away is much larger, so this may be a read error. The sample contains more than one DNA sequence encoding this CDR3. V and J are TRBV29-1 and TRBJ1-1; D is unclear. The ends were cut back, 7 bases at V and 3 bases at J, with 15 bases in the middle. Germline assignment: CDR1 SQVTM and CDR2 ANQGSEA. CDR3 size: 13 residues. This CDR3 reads CSALGKGDTEAFF. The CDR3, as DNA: TGCAGCGCCCTGGGTAAGGGTGACACTGAAGCTTTCTTT.

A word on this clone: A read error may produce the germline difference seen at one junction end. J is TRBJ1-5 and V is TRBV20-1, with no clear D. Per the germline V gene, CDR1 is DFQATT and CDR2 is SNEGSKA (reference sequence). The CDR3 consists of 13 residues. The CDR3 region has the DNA TGCAGTGATAGAGATCCCGTAGTTCCACTACAGCATTTT. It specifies CSDRDPVVPLQHF.

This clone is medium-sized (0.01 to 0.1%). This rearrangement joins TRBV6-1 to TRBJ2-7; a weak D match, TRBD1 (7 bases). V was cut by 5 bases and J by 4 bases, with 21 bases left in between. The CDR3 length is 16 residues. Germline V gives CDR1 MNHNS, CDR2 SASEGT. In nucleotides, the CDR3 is TGTGCCAGCAGTCGAATCGGGACAGCAGGAGGGTACGAGCAGTACTTC. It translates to CASSRIGTAGGYEQYF.

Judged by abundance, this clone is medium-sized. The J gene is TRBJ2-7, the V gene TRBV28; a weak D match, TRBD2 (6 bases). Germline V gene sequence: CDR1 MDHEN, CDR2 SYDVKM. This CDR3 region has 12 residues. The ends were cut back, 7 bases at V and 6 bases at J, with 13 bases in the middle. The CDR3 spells CASIRRGSEQYF. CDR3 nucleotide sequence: TGTGCCAGCATTAGGAGGGGATCCGAGCAGTACTTC.

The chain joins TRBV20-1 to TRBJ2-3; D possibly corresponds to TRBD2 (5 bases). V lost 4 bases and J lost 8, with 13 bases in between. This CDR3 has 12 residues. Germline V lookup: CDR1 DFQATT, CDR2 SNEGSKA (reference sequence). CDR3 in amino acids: CSAIGKLSTQYF. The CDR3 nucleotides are TGCAGTGCTATCGGGAAGTTGAGTACGCAGTATTTT.

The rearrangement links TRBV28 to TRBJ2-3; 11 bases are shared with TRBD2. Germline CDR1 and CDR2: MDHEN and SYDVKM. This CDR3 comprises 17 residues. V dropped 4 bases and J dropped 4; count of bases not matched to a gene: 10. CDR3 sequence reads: CASSSPGLAAGSDTQYF. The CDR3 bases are TGTGCCAGCAGTTCGCCGGGACTAGCGGCAGGGTCAGATACGCAGTATTTT.

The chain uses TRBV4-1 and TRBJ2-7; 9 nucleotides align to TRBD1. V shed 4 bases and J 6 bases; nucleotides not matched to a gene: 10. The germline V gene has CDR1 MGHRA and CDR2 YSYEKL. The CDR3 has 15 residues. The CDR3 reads CASSRWTGEGGEQYF. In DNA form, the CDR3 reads TGCGCCAGCAGCCGTTGGACAGGGGAAGGGGGCGAGCAGTACTTC.

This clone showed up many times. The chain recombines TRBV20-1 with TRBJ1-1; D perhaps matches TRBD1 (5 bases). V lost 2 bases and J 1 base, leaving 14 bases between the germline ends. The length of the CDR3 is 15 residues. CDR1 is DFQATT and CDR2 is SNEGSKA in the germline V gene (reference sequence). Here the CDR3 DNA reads TGCAGTGCTAGAATAAATGGACATCCGAACACTGAAGCTTTCTTT. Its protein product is CSARINGHPNTEAFF.

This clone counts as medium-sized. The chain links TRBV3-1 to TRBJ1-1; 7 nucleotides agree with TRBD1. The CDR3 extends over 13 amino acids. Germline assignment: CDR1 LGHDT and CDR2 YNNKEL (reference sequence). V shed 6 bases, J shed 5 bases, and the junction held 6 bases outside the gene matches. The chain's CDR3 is CASRPQGGTEAFF. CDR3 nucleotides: TGTGCCAGCAGACCCCAGGGGGGGACTGAAGCTTTCTTT.

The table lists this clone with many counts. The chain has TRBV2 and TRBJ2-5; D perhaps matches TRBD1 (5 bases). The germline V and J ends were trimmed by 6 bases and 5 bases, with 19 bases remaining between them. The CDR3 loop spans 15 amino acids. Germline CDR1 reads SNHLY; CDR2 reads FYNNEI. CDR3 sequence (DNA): TGTGCCAGCAGCACGGACAAGGGCCCCTGGGAGACCCAGTACTTC. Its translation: CASSTDKGPWETQYF.

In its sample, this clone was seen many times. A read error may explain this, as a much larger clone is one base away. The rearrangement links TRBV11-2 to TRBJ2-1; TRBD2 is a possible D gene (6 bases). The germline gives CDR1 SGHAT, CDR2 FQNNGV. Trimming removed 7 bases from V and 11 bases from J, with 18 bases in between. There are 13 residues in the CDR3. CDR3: CASIARDSQKQFF. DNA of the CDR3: TGTGCCAGCATCGCCCGGGACTCACAAAAGCAGTTCTTC.